This passage covers 12 T cell receptor beta chains from one sample sequenced in a study of cytomegalovirus exposure and HLA in healthy donors. This PCR relied on a set of 60 Vbeta primers and 13 Jbeta primers. Only in-frame clones appear in the TCRdb table, and some are missing; sequencing was by immunoSEQ multiplex PCR. This sample has more than 90,000 clones; roughly 66% occur once, and the top ten carry about 2.2%. Sequenced input: PBMCs. The receptors come from a woman aged 30 to 39 in good health and CMV-seronegative.

The rearrangement uses TRBV2 and TRBJ2-7, with TRBD2 matching over 9 bases. Germline assignment: CDR1 SNHLY and CDR2 FYNNEI. With 7 bases clipped from V and 6 bases from J, the junction kept 7 bases outside the gene matches. The CDR3 is made up of 13 amino acids. CDR3 sequence (DNA): TGTGCCAGCACAATAGCGGGAGAGCTCGAGCAGTACTTC. It is translated as CASTIAGELEQYF.

The CDR3 region is CASSHGQLKSYEQYF. The DNA of the CDR3 is TGTGCCAGCAGCCACGGACAGTTGAAGAGCTACGAGCAGTACTTC. This chain uses TRBV5-8 with TRBJ2-7, with a possible D match to TRBD1 (6 bases). CDR3 length: 15 amino acids. V dropped 4 bases and J dropped 3 bases, with 17 bases sitting between them. The germline V gene encodes CDR1 SGHTS and CDR2 YDEGEE.

The chain is built from TRBV7-2 and TRBJ2-7, with unresolved D. CDR3 length equals 13 residues. V was cut by 1 base and J by 2 bases, with 6 bases left in between. The germline CDR1 and CDR2 sequences are SGHTA and FQGNSA. CDR3 sequence (DNA): TGTGCCAGCAGCTTAGAGAGAACCTACGAGCAGTACTTC. This encodes CASSLERTYEQYF.

The chain joins TRBV4-1 to TRBJ2-1; D is perhaps TRBD1 (6 bases). V lost 2 bases, J lost 1 base, and 9 bases lay in between. In germline, CDR1 is MGHRA, CDR2 YSYEKL. The CDR3 length is 15 residues. The CDR3 DNA is TGCGCCAGCAGCCAACAGGACAGTTCCTACAATGAGCAGTTCTTC. Its translation: CASSQQDSSYNEQFF.

This clone has a handful of counts. In DNA form, the CDR3 reads TGTGCCAGCAGCGTGGGGGACTTGGGGTCCTACAATGAGCAGTTCTTC. This gives the protein CASSVGDLGSYNEQFF. This chain uses TRBV9 with TRBJ2-1; D perhaps matches TRBD2 (6 bases). This CDR3 has 16 residues. V gave up 2 bases and J gave up 1 base, with 13 bases separating them. The germline V gene has CDR1 SGDLS and CDR2 YYNGEE.

The chain joins TRBV9 to TRBJ1-2; D remains ambiguous. This CDR3 has 13 residues. Germline V CDR1 and CDR2: SGDLS, YYNGEE. The germline V and J ends were trimmed by 3 bases and 10 bases, with 16 bases remaining between them. The chain's CDR3 is CASSDAWQATYTF. CDR3 DNA: TGTGCCAGCAGCGATGCGTGGCAGGCTACCTACACCTTC.

V usage is TRBV9 and J usage is TRBJ2-2, with 7 bases fitting TRBD2. With 0 bases clipped from V and 5 bases from J, the junction kept 10 bases outside the gene matches. Germline V gives CDR1 SGDLS, CDR2 YYNGEE. The CDR3 totals 17 residues. This CDR3 reads CASSVGFAGVGTGELFF. The CDR3, as DNA: TGTGCCAGCAGCGTAGGTTTCGCGGGAGTGGGTACCGGGGAGCTGTTTTTT.

The chain combines TRBV6-1 with TRBJ2-7, with 7 bases aligning to TRBD1. From germline, CDR1 is MNHNS and CDR2 SASEGT. The length of the CDR3 is 14 residues. V lost 9 bases to trimming and J lost 0 bases; unmatched junction nucleotides: 8. The CDR3 here is CASLGQEYSYEQYF. CDR3 sequence (DNA): TGTGCCAGTCTTGGACAGGAATACTCCTACGAGCAGTACTTC.

This clone has just a few counts. The chain links TRBV6-5 to TRBJ1-3, with 7 bases aligning to TRBD1. The germline V gene encodes CDR1 MNHEY and CDR2 SVGAGI. Trimming cost V 0 bases and J 2 bases; bases outside gene matches: 4. The CDR3 has 16 residues. Here the CDR3 DNA reads TGTGCCAGCAGTTACTCGAACAGGGGCACTGGAAACACCATATATTTT. The encoded protein is CASSYSNRGTGNTIYF.

The rearrangement joins TRBV28 to TRBJ2-1; 12 bases match TRBD1. The CDR3 covers 17 residues. CDR1 and CDR2 (germline): MDHEN, SYDVKM. The junction had 9 bases not matched to a gene; V was cut back by 5 bases and J by 4 bases. In nucleotides, the CDR3 is TGTGCCAGCAGTCCCGAAAAGGGACAGGGGGCGTACAATGAGCAGTTCTTC. Protein sequence: CASSPEKGQGAYNEQFF. Combining the CDR3 with reference TRBV28 and TRBJ2-1 gives the whole variable domain DVKVTQSSRYLVKRTGEKVFLECVQDMDHENMFWYRQDPGLGLRLIYFSYDVKMKEKGDIPEGYSVSREKKERFSLILESASTNQTSMYLCASSPEKGQGAYNEQFFGPGTRLTVL.

This chain uses TRBV6-4 with TRBJ2-1, with TRBD2 identical over 10 bases. CDR3 length equals 15 residues. CDR1 MRHNA and CDR2 SNTAGT come from the germline V gene. V dropped 0 bases and J dropped 5; count of bases not matched to a gene: 1. The CDR3 nucleotides read TGTGCCAGCAGTGACTCAAGCGGGAGGGACAATGAGCAGTTCTTC. This gives the protein CASSDSSGRDNEQFF.

The chain links TRBV29-1 to TRBJ1-1; D is uncertain. The CDR3 covers 14 residues. Germline V gene sequence: CDR1 SQVTM, CDR2 ANQGSEA. With 2 bases removed from V and 0 bases from J, the gap between germline ends came to 10 bases. The DNA for the CDR3 is TGCAGCGTTGAAACAGTCTCCATGAACACTGAAGCTTTCTTT. Its translation: CSVETVSMNTEAFF.